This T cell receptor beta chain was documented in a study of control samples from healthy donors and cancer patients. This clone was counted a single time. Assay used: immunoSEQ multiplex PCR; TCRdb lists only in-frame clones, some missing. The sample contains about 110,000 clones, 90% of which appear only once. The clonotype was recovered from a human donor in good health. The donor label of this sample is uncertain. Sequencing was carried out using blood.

CDR3 in amino acids: CASSLASGTEAFF. The CDR3 DNA sequence: TGTGCCAGCAGCTTGGCTTCGGGCACTGAAGCTTTCTTT. The chain has TRBV7-9 and TRBJ1-1; D gene ambiguous. Trimming cost V 3 bases and J 4 bases, with 9 bases left between them. The CDR3 extends over 13 amino acids. Per germline, CDR1 SEHNR and CDR2 FQNEAQ (reference sequence).